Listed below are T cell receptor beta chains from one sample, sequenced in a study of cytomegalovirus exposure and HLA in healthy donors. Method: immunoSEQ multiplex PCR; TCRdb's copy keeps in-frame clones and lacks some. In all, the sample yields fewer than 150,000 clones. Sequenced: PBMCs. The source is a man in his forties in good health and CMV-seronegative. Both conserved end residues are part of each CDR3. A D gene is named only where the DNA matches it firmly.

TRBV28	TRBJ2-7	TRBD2	TGTGCCAGCAGTCCCCCTGGCGGGGGGGCTGTGGAACAGTACTTC	CASSPPGGGAVEQYF
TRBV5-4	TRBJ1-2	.	TGTGCCAGCAGCTTGGCCTTCAGGGGAAACTATGGCTACACCTTC	CASSLAFRGNYGYTF
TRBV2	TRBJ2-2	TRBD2	TGTGCCAGCGAGGGGACTAGCGGGGACACCGGGGAGCTGTTTTTT	CASEGTSGDTGELFF
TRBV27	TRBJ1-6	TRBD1	TGTGCCAGCAGTCCAATGACAGGGCTTGGATCACCCCTCCACTTT	CASSPMTGLGSPLHF
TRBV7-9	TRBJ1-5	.	TGTGCCAGCAGCAGGGGACTCAGTCAGCCCCAGCATTTT	CASSRGLSQPQHF
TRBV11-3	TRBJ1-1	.	TGTGCCAGCAGCTCCGGACAGCGCACTGAAGCTTTCTTT	CASSSGQRTEAFF
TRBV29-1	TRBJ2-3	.	TGCAGCGTTTACCAGCTAGCCGGTACGCAGTATTTT	CSVYQLAGTQYF
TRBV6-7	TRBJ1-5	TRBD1	TGTGCCAGCAGTTACTCGGGGACAGTACAGCCCCAGCATTTT	CASSYSGTVQPQHF
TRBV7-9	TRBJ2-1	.	TGTGCCAGCAGCTACGACTCGACGAATGAGCAGTTCTTC	CASSYDSTNEQFF
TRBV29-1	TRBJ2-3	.	TGCAGCGTTGAAGAAGGAGCAAGAGGCACGCAGTATTTT	CSVEEGARGTQYF
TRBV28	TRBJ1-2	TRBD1	TGTGCCAGCAGTTTTGGGGGACAGCTAAACTATGGCTACACCTTC	CASSFGGQLNYGYTF
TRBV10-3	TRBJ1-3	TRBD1	TGTGCCATCTCCTCGGGACAGGGTACCAGAAACACCATATATTTT	CAISSGQGTRNTIYF
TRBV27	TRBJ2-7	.	TGTGCCAGCAGTTCCCTCGTAGAGTCAGGGGTTCCCTACGAGCAGTACTTC	CASSSLVESGVPYEQYF
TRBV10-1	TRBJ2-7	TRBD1	TGCGCCAGCAGTGGACAGGGGAGAAGCTACGAGCAGTACTTC	CASSGQGRSYEQYF
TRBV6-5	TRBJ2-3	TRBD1	TGTGCCAGCAGTCCCCGGGACAGAAACACAGATATGCAGTATTTT	CASSPRDRNTDMQYF
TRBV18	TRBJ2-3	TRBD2	TGTGCCAGCTTGACTAGCGGGGGAAAGGCAGATACGCAGTATTTT	CASLTSGGKADTQYF
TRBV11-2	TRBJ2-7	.	TGTGCCAGCAGCTTTGGTAGCTCCTACGAGCAGTACTTC	CASSFGSSYEQYF
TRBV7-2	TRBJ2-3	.	TGTGCCAGCAGCACGAGCGGGTTCGATACGCAGTATTTT	CASSTSGFDTQYF
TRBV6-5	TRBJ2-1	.	TGTGCCAGCAGTTCCCCTGGGGGGGGGCAAGGCAATGAGCAGTTCTTC	CASSSPGGGQGNEQFF
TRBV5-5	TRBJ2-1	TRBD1	TGTGCCAGCAGCCTGGGGACAGGGGTCTACAATGAGCAGTTCTTC	CASSLGTGVYNEQFF